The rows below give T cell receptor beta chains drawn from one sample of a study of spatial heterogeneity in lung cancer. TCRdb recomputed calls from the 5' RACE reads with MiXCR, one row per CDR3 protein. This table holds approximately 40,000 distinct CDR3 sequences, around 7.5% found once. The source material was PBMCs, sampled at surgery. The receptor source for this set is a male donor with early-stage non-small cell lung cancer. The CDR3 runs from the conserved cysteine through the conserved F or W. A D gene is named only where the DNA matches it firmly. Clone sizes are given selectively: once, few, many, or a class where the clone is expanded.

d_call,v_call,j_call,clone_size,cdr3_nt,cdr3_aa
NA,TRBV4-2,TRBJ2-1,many,TGTGCCAGCAGCCAAGATTCACTAATCTACAATGAGCAGTTCTTC,CASSQDSLIYNEQFF
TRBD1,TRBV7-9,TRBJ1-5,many,TGTGCCAGCAGCCCAGGGGGTGGGAATCAGCCCCAGCATTTT,CASSPGGGNQPQHF
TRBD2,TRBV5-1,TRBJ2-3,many,TGCGCCAGCAGCCCCGGACTAGCGGGGGGGCCTGATACGCAGTATTTT,CASSPGLAGGPDTQYF
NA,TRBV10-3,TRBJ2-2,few,TGTGCCATCAGCGAATTCCTTACGGGACAGAACACCGGGGAGCTGTTTTTT,CAISEFLTGQNTGELFF
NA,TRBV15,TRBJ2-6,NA,TGTGCCACCAGCAGATATACAGGGACTGGGGCCAACGTCCTGACTTTC,CATSRYTGTGANVLTF
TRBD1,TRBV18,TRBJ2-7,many,TGTGCCAGCTCACCACCGGGACAGGGGGCCTACGAGCAGTACTTC,CASSPPGQGAYEQYF
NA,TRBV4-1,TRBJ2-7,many,TGCGCCAGCAGCCAAGCTGCCGGGGGCTACGAGCAGTACTTC,CASSQAAGGYEQYF
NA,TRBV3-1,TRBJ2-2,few,TGTGCCAGCAGCCCCAAATTGGCCGGGGAGCTGTTTTTT,CASSPKLAGELFF
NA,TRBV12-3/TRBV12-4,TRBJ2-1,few,TGTGCCAGCAGTTCCAAGATGGGGCAGCCATACAATGAGCAGTTCTTC,CASSSKMGQPYNEQFF
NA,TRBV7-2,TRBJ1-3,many,TGTGCCAGCAGCTTTTCGAACACCATATATTTT,CASSFSNTIYF
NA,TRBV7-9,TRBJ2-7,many,TGTGCCAGCAGCACGTCGTTGGGGTTCTACGAGCAGTACTTC,CASSTSLGFYEQYF
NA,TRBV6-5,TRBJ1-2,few,TGTGCCAGCAGTTACTCGATGGGGCGAACTAACTATGGCTACACCTTC,CASSYSMGRTNYGYTF